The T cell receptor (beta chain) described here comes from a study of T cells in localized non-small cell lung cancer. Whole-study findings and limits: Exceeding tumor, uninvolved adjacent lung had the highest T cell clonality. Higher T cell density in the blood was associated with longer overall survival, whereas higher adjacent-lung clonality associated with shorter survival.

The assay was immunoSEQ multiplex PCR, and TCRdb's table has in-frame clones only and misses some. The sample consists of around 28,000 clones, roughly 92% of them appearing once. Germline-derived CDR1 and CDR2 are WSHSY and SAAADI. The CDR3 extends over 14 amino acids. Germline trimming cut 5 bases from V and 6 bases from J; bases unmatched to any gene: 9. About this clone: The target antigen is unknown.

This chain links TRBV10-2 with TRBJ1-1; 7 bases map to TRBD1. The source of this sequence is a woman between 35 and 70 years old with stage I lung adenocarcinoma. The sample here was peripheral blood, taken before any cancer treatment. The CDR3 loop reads CASSRQGGIAEAFF. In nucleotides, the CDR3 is TGCGCCAGCAGTCGACAGGGAGGAATTGCTGAAGCTTTCTTT.